This T cell receptor (beta chain) emerged from a study of T cells after yellow fever vaccination. Study findings and constraints: In post-booster samples, most primary-vaccination clones reappeared (under 98% CD4, about 90% CD8). By day 5 rather than day 15, the secondary response had peaked, though it was weaker.

This clonotype was observed many times. Antigen specificity is unknown. The germline gives CDR1 DFQATT, CDR2 SNEGSKA (reference sequence). This CDR3 has 11 amino acids. Trimming removed 1 base at V and 2 bases at J, with 3 bases between. For TCR, cDNA came from 5'RACE template switching, which added a universal primer site and UMIs. One entry per CDR3 protein, called by TCRdb with MiXCR from the 5' RACE reads. Of 550,000 or so distinct CDR3 sequences in the sample, 19% were seen once. Material: PBMCs, obtained 15 days after the yellow fever booster vaccination. The V gene is TRBV20-1, the J gene TRBJ2-7; D is unclear. The TCR originated in a young man who received the YFV17D yellow fever vaccine. The CDR3 nucleotides read TGCAGTGCTAGAGTCCCCTACGAGCAGTACTTC. This codes for CSARVPYEQYF.